These T cell receptor beta chains were read from a single sample in a study of shared clonotypes between healthy human individuals. Profiled with immunoSEQ multiplex PCR; TCRdb holds only in-frame clones, not every one. Here the sample spans some 95,000 clones, 68% being singletons. The sequenced material came from memory CD8+ T cells sorted from blood. These receptors were obtained from a young man in good health. Each CDR3 is given without its conserved first and last residue. The order of the fields is CDR3 protein, V gene, J gene, D gene. The D gene is left open where the match is weak.

ASSWSEGNYGYT	TRBV27	TRBJ1-2	-
ASSLDFGGRAADTQY	TRBV7-9	TRBJ2-3	TRBD2
ATRGANTGELF	TRBV15	TRBJ2-2	-
ASSMIKTSVQETQY	TRBV19	TRBJ2-5	TRBD2
ASSLRAILSIREQY	TRBV28	TRBJ2-7	-
ASSLGIQGWQY	TRBV27	TRBJ2-7	-
ASSIANFNTGELF	TRBV19	TRBJ2-2	-
ASSVASQTYEQY	TRBV9	TRBJ2-7	-
ASSLNSGAGELF	TRBV11-2	TRBJ2-2	-
ASSVGGRGNQPQH	TRBV5-4	TRBJ1-5	TRBD1
ASRETGVGNTEAF	TRBV7-9	TRBJ1-1	TRBD1
ASSVEGSRGNEQF	TRBV9	TRBJ2-1	-
ASSPSPSGLAVPLQY	TRBV18	TRBJ2-4	-
ASSPESAGSYEQY	TRBV18	TRBJ2-7	-
AISESIGRAGEQY	TRBV10-3	TRBJ2-7	TRBD2
ATRQGNNEQF	TRBV28	TRBJ2-1	TRBD1
ASRIWSGLRGYEQY	TRBV27	TRBJ2-7	-
AISEWVAERETQY	TRBV10-3	TRBJ2-5	-
ASSPLREFTYNEQF	TRBV28	TRBJ2-1	-
ASSTGPGTEAF	TRBV7-8	TRBJ1-1	-
ASTNTGNRHEQY	TRBV7-9	TRBJ2-7	-
ASSLRDMSSYEQY	TRBV28	TRBJ2-7	-